Listed below are T cell receptor beta chains from one sample, sequenced in a study of control samples from healthy donors and cancer patients. Measured with immunoSEQ multiplex PCR; TCRdb has only the in-frame clones, and not every one. The sample lists around 110,000 clones, 80% to 90% occurring once. The source material was PBMCs. These receptors all come from a woman aged 45-59 years with colorectal cancer. CDR3s include the opening cysteine and the closing phenylalanine or tryptophan. Each record gives: V gene, J gene, D gene, CDR3 length, clone size, CDR3 DNA, CDR3 protein. The D gene is left open where the match is weak. The size entry is marked missing in some rows and otherwise reads once, few, many or a size class.

>TRBV27|TRBJ1-1|-|13|-
TGTGCCAGCAGTTTATCTGGGGGCACTGAAGCTTTCTTT
CASSLSGGTEAFF
>TRBV6-5|TRBJ1-1|-|13|-
TGTGCCAGCAGTTACGCTCGGGAAACTGAAGCTTTCTTT
CASSYARETEAFF
>TRBV2|TRBJ2-5|-|11|-
TGTGCCAGCAGACCCGGGGAGACCCAGTACTTC
CASRPGETQYF
>TRBV2|TRBJ2-1|TRBD2|18|-
TGTGCCAGCGGGGGACTAGCGGGAGGATCAGTGCTTGTAAATGAGCAGTTCTTC
CASGGLAGGSVLVNEQFF
>TRBV6-5|TRBJ2-5|-|12|-
TGTGCCAGCAGCACGGTCCGGGAGACCCAGTACTTC
CASSTVRETQYF
>TRBV19|TRBJ1-1|TRBD1|13|few
TGTGCCGCCCTGGGACAGTCTAACACTGAAGCTTTCTTT
CAALGQSNTEAFF
>TRBV2|TRBJ2-7|-|17|-
TGTGCCAGCAGTGAAGCGCTTAAGTCGATAAGATTCTACGAGCAGTACTTC
CASSEALKSIRFYEQYF
>TRBV28|TRBJ2-5|TRBD2|17|-
TGTGCCAGCAGTTCTCGGACTAGCGGGAGTATGGGAGAGACCCAGTACTTC
CASSSRTSGSMGETQYF
>TRBV6-2/TRBV6-3|TRBJ2-3|TRBD2|16|-
TGTGCCAGCAGCGGGACTAGCGGGGGGGCCCCAGATACGCAGTATTTT
CASSGTSGGAPDTQYF
>TRBV2|TRBJ2-1|-|14|-
TGTGCCAGCAGTGACAGGGGTGGCTACAATGAGCAGTTCTTC
CASSDRGGYNEQFF
>TRBV15|TRBJ2-2|TRBD1|15|-
TGTGCCACCAGAAATGACAGGGAAGACACCGGGGAGCTGTTTTTT
CATRNDREDTGELFF
>TRBV30|TRBJ1-1|-|18|once
TGTGCCTGGAGCCCCATGGGGCCAGGGGCTCCCCCGAACACTGAAGCTTTCTTT
CAWSPMGPGAPPNTEAFF
>TRBV2|TRBJ1-1|-|14|-
TGTGCCAGCCACCGACAGGTGATGAACACTGAAGCTTTCTTT
CASHRQVMNTEAFF
>TRBV19|TRBJ1-1|TRBD1|15|once
TGTGCCAGTACCCTGGGACAGGGGCTGGGCACTGAAGCTTTCTTT
CASTLGQGLGTEAFF
>TRBV6-5|TRBJ1-4|-|14|-
TGTGCCAGCAGTCCCTTTGGAACTAATGAAAAACTGTTTTTT
CASSPFGTNEKLFF
>TRBV5-8|TRBJ2-1|-|15|-
TGTGCCAGCAGGGGGGGCTTCAGCTCCTACAATGAGCAGTTCTTC
CASRGGFSSYNEQFF
>TRBV6-4|TRBJ2-5|-|15|-
TGTGCCAGCAGTGACTCGCATGGGGCGAGTCGGACCCAGTACTTC
CASSDSHGASRTQYF
>TRBV9|TRBJ1-3|TRBD1|14|-
TGTGCCAGCAGCGGGACAGGATCTGGAAACACCATATATTTT
CASSGTGSGNTIYF
>TRBV18|TRBJ1-2|TRBD1|15|-
TGTGCCAGCTCACTAACCGGGACAGGGGTTTATGGCTACACCTTC
CASSLTGTGVYGYTF
>TRBV9|TRBJ2-5|TRBD2|16|-
TGTGCCAGCAGCGTAGTGTCTAGCGGGGGGGTTAAGACCCAGTACTTC
CASSVVSSGGVKTQYF
>TRBV28|TRBJ1-3|-|15|few
TGTGCCAGCAGTTTGCCGATTCACTCTGGAAACACCATATATTTT
CASSLPIHSGNTIYF
>TRBV6-5|TRBJ2-7|TRBD1|14|-
TGTGCCACAAAGGGACAGATGGACTCCTACGAGCAGTACTTC
CATKGQMDSYEQYF
>TRBV6-5|TRBJ1-2|TRBD1|15|-
TGTGCCAGCAGTTACGGAGACAGGGGGAATTATGGCTACACCTTC
CASSYGDRGNYGYTF
>TRBV28|TRBJ1-2|TRBD1|13|-
TGTGCCAGCAGTACCACAGGGGGGACGGGCTACACCTTC
CASSTTGGTGYTF
>TRBV10-3|TRBJ2-1|-|15|-
TGTGCCATCAGTGGAAGCGAGGGGCTGGACAATGAGCAGTTCTTC
CAISGSEGLDNEQFF
>TRBV7-2|TRBJ2-3|TRBD2|16|-
TGTGCCAGCAGCTTATTAGCCAGCGGGAGGACAGATACGCAGTATTTT
CASSLLASGRTDTQYF